Listed here are 32 T cell receptor beta chains from one sample, sequenced in a study of OX40 agonist ivuxolimab in advanced cancers. Clones were sequenced by immunoSEQ multiplex PCR, and TCRdb holds only the in-frame ones, with some missing. The repertoire consists of 55,000 to 70,000 clones, with 70% to 90% occurring once and the leading ten covering around 4.7%. The source material was CD4+ or CD8+ T cells sorted from blood, sampled in a trial of the OX40 agonist ivuxolimab. Receptors originate from an adult with an advanced solid tumor such as melanoma, head and neck, liver or kidney cancer.

The V and J genes are TRBV7-3 and TRBJ2-4, with 7 bases aligning to TRBD1. J lost 5 bases, V lost 5 bases, and 3 bases had no gene match. The germline CDR1 and CDR2 sequences are SGHTA and FQGTGA. CDR3 size: 13 residues. DNA of the CDR3: TGTGCCAGCAGCACGGGGACAGAAAACATTCAGTACTTC. It specifies CASSTGTENIQYF.

Comment on this clone: This specimen includes other DNA sequences encoding the same CDR3. This chain connects TRBV30 to TRBJ1-5; D is undetermined. The CDR3 runs 13 residues. Trimming cost V 3 bases and J 5 bases, with 11 bases left between them. CDR1 is GTSNPN and CDR2 is SVGIG in the germline V gene (reference sequence). The CDR3 loop is CAWSVGVYQPQHF. As DNA, the CDR3 is TGTGCCTGGAGCGTCGGGGTCTATCAGCCCCAGCATTTT.

The chain couples TRBV6-5 to TRBJ1-3, with D tentatively TRBD1 (6 bases). Germline CDR1 is MNHEY and CDR2 is SVGAGI. V lost 5 bases and J lost 1, with 12 bases in between. The CDR3 totals 15 residues. The CDR3 sequence: CASSNTGKSGNTIYF. In DNA, the CDR3 is TGTGCCAGCAGTAATACAGGGAAATCTGGAAACACCATATATTTT.

This clone turned up a few times. The chain combines TRBV18 with TRBJ2-1; tentative D call: TRBD1 (6 bases). Germline CDR1 and CDR2: KGHSH and LQKENI. Trimming stripped 1 base from V and 0 bases from J, with 10 bases between. The CDR3 is 16 amino acids. This CDR3 reads CASSPQDSPSYNEQFF. The DNA for the CDR3 is TGTGCCAGCTCACCACAGGACAGTCCCTCCTACAATGAGCAGTTCTTC.

The genes are TRBV11-3 and TRBJ2-5, with 11 positions matching TRBD2. V dropped 2 bases and J dropped 4; count of bases not matched to a gene: 12. The germline V gene has CDR1 SGHNT and CDR2 YENEEA. The CDR3 is made up of 18 amino acids. CDR3 bases: TGTGCCAGCAGCTTACGGGATCCGGTTCTAGCGGGAGGAGAGACCCAGTACTTC. This codes for CASSLRDPVLAGGETQYF.

This clone has just one count. This sequence joins TRBV9 and TRBJ2-1, with TRBD2 as a possible D gene (6 bases). V lost 4 bases to trimming and J lost 10 bases, with 18 bases between them. CDR3 length: 14 residues. Germline V gives CDR1 SGDLS, CDR2 YYNGEE. The CDR3 DNA reads TGTGCCAGCAGCCCGCCCCCGGGGGAAAGGGAGCAGTTCTTC. Translating gives CASSPPPGEREQFF.

The chain employs TRBV7-2 and TRBJ2-3, with D perhaps matching TRBD1 or TRBD2 (5 bases each). Trimming stripped 1 base from V and 2 bases from J, with 10 bases between. The CDR3 contains 15 residues. Germline CDR1 reads SGHTA; CDR2 reads FQGNSA. CDR3 DNA sequence: TGTGCCAGCAGCTTAGGTGGGGGAGACACAGATACGCAGTATTTT. Translating gives CASSLGGGDTDTQYF.

The rearrangement joins TRBV28 to TRBJ1-6, with D hard to call. This CDR3 is built from 16 residues. Trimming pared 5 bases from V and 6 bases from J, leaving 17 bases between. Germline V gives CDR1 MDHEN, CDR2 SYDVKM. This CDR3 is CASSPTEGDFNSPLHF. The CDR3 DNA is TGTGCCAGCAGTCCCACAGAAGGTGATTTTAATTCACCCCTCCACTTT.

The chain links TRBV19 to TRBJ2-7; D is uncertain. Germline V lookup: CDR1 LNHDA, CDR2 SQIVND (reference sequence). There are 11 residues in the CDR3. The V and J ends lost 3 bases and 4 bases respectively, with 4 bases between them. In DNA, the CDR3 is TGTGCCAGTAGTATCGGGTACGAGCAGTACTTC. Translation gives CASSIGYEQYF.

This rearrangement joins TRBV27 to TRBJ1-6; 10 bases align to TRBD1. V lost 5 bases to trimming and J lost 1 base; unmatched junction nucleotides: 8. The CDR3 runs to 18 residues. Germline V lookup: CDR1 MNHEY, CDR2 SMNVEV (reference sequence). The CDR3 reads CASSPRTGGGSYNSPLHF. As DNA, the CDR3 is TGTGCCAGCAGTCCCCGGACAGGGGGTGGGTCCTATAATTCACCCCTCCACTTT.

The CDR3 region has the DNA TGTGCCAGCAGTCCCCTACTAGGCAGGGGTGGCTACACCTTC. This gives the protein CASSPLLGRGGYTF. This chain joins TRBV14 and TRBJ1-2; tentative D call: TRBD1 (6 bases). V was pared by 6 bases and J by 7 bases, with 18 bases between. This CDR3 has 14 amino acids. The V gene's germline CDR1 is SGHDN and CDR2 FVKESK.

This clone came up a few times. The chain recombines TRBV7-3 with TRBJ2-1; 12 bases map to TRBD2. V was pared by 4 bases and J by 7 bases, with 5 bases of the junction left unmatched. The CDR3 loop spans 15 amino acids. From germline, CDR1 is SGHTA and CDR2 FQGTGA. The CDR3 sequence: CASSSLAGGPNEQFF. DNA of the CDR3: TGTGCCAGCAGCTCTCTAGCGGGAGGGCCGAATGAGCAGTTCTTC. Looking up the rest from reference TRBV7-3 and TRBJ2-1 gives the full variable domain: GAGVSQTPSNKVTEKGKYVELRCDPISGHTALYWYRQSLGQGPEFLIYFQGTGAADDSGLPNDRFFAVRPEGSVSTLKIQRTERGDSAVYLCASSSLAGGPNEQFFGPGTRLTVL.

The chain carries TRBV30 and TRBJ1-4; D might be TRBD1 (6 bases). Trimming took 0 bases from V and 6 from J, leaving 11 bases between them. The CDR3 is 14 amino acids. Germline assignment: CDR1 GTSNPN and CDR2 SVGIG (reference sequence). The chain's CDR3 is CAWSVKGEDEKLFF. The CDR3 nucleotides are TGTGCCTGGAGTGTAAAGGGGGAGGATGAAAAACTGTTTTTT. Based on the CDR3 plus reference TRBV30 and TRBJ1-4, the full variable domain is SQTIHQWPATLVQPVGSPLSLECTVEGTSNPNLYWYRQAAGRGLQLLFYSVGIGQISSEVPQNLSASRPQDRQFILSSKKLLLSDSGFYLCAWSVKGEDEKLFFGSGTQLSVL.

The chain carries TRBV4-1 and TRBJ2-5; a possible D gene is TRBD2 (6 bases). Near its end, the DNA agrees better with TRBJ2-7, so the J call may be wrong. CDR1 and CDR2 (germline): MGHRA, YSYEKL. CDR3 size: 16 residues. The CDR3 is CASSQEVRGISYEQYF. CDR3 nucleotide sequence: TGCGCCAGCAGCCAAGAAGTTCGGGGGATCTCCTACGAGCAGTACTTC.

The V and J genes are TRBV5-4 and TRBJ2-2; no clear D. This CDR3 has 14 amino acids. Trimming took off 2 bases at V and 7 bases at J, with 12 bases between the two ends. Germline lookup yields CDR1 SGHNT and CDR2 YYREEE (reference sequence). CDR3: CASSFAPVVGELFF. The DNA of the CDR3 is TGTGCCAGCAGCTTTGCACCTGTGGTCGGGGAGCTGTTTTTT.

This chain connects TRBV11-2 to TRBJ2-7; tentative D call: TRBD2 (5 bases). The V end lost 5 bases, the J end lost 3 bases, and 11 bases lay between the germline ends. Looked up from germline, CDR1 is SGHAT and CDR2 is FQNNGV. The CDR3 is 13 residues long. CDR3 DNA: TGTGCCAGCAGCCTAAGACTACACTACGAGCAGTACTTC. This sequence encodes CASSLRLHYEQYF.

The V gene is TRBV28, the J gene TRBJ2-7, with 8 bases fitting TRBD1. The CDR3 is 14 residues long. CDR1 is MDHEN, CDR2 SYDVKM, per germline. With V trimmed by 4 bases and J by 4 bases, 6 bases remained unmatched. The CDR3 nucleotides read TGTGCCAGCAGTTCCCGGGACAGGTCGTACGAGCAGTACTTC. Its translation: CASSSRDRSYEQYF.

This clone occurred a few times. The CDR3 sequence is CASSYRGSLRGNEQFF. Here the CDR3 DNA reads TGTGCCAGCAGTTACCGGGGAAGTTTAAGGGGAAATGAGCAGTTCTTC. The chain joins TRBV6-7 to TRBJ2-1, with D possibly called TRBD1 or TRBD2 (5 bases each). TRBV6-7 is designated an ORF whose function remains uncertain. The CDR3 extends over 16 amino acids. The V gene lost 2 bases and the J gene lost 7 bases, with 18 bases spanning the gap.

This chain uses TRBV5-4 with TRBJ1-5; D unresolved. The germline CDR1 and CDR2 sequences are SGHNT and YYREEE (reference sequence). CDR3 length: 12 amino acids. V gave up 0 bases and J gave up 7 bases, with 5 bases separating them. In nucleotides, the CDR3 is TGTGCCAGCAGCTTGGGGAACCAGCCCCAGCATTTT. Its translation: CASSLGNQPQHF.

The gene calls are TRBV7-3 and TRBJ2-1; 9 bases line up with TRBD2. There are 13 residues in the CDR3. CDR1 and CDR2 (germline): SGHTA, FQGTGA. V was pared by 2 bases and J by 9 bases, with 2 bases of the junction left unmatched. CDR3 nucleotides: TGTGCCAGCAGCTTAGCGGGAGGGTCTGAGCAGTTCTTC. Its translation: CASSLAGGSEQFF.

The genes are TRBV23-1 and TRBJ1-5; D is perhaps TRBD1 (6 bases). TRBV23-1 carries the ORF label, with uncertain function. CDR3 size: 13 residues. The CDR3 nucleotides are TGCCCGACCGTAAGGGGGGACAATCAGCCCCAGCATTTT. This gives the protein CPTVRGDNQPQHF.

The chain combines TRBV7-9 with TRBJ2-7; 7 bases match TRBD2. This CDR3 is 15 amino acids long. Germline loops: CDR1 SEHNR, CDR2 FQNEAQ (reference sequence). V trimming: 5 bases; J trimming: 7 bases; junction bases outside the gene matches: 14. The CDR3 sequence is CASSAVGLPPQEQYF. The DNA for the CDR3 is TGTGCCAGCAGCGCGGTGGGACTACCCCCCCAAGAGCAGTACTTC.

This clone was seen a few times. J is TRBJ1-2 and V is TRBV6-1; 7 bases align to TRBD1. The CDR3 is made up of 15 amino acids. V dropped 0 bases and J dropped 4; count of bases not matched to a gene: 5. Germline V gene lookup returns CDR1 MNHNS and CDR2 SASEGT. CDR3 DNA sequence: TGTGCCAGCAGTGAAGCAAGGGCAGGGGGCTATGGCTACACCTTC. This encodes CASSEARAGGYGYTF.

The genes are TRBV25-1 and TRBJ2-5, with D possibly matching TRBD1 (6 bases). CDR1 MGHDK and CDR2 SYGVNS come from the germline V gene. CDR3 size: 13 residues. The ends were cut back, 2 bases at V and 7 bases at J, with 11 bases in the middle. CDR3 sequence: CASSEDRKGTQYF. DNA of the CDR3: TGTGCCAGCAGTGAAGACAGGAAAGGGACCCAGTACTTC.

J is TRBJ2-5 and V is TRBV10-3, with D possibly matching TRBD2 (5 bases). Germline V gives CDR1 ENHRY, CDR2 SYGVKD. This CDR3 spans 15 amino acids. Deletions cut 0 bases from V and 2 bases from J, with 10 bases between. CDR3 sequence: CAISESEAGQETQYF. The CDR3 DNA reads as TGTGCCATCAGTGAGTCGGAGGCAGGTCAAGAGACCCAGTACTTC.

This rearrangement joins TRBV5-1 to TRBJ1-3; D not certain. Germline V lookup: CDR1 SGHRS, CDR2 YFSETQ. The CDR3 is 16 residues long. With 4 bases removed from V and 4 bases from J, the gap between germline ends came to 18 bases. CDR3 DNA sequence: TGCGCCAGCAGCCCCAGTAGGGCCAGCACGGGAAACACCATATATTTT. Translated, it gives CASSPSRASTGNTIYF.

The gene calls are TRBV15 and TRBJ2-7; D gene unclear. V was shortened by 0 bases and J by 3 bases, with 9 bases between the two germline ends. The germline CDR1 and CDR2 sequences are LNHNV and YYDKDF (reference sequence). There are 14 residues in the CDR3. CDR3 protein: CATSREAMGYEQYF. The CDR3, as DNA: TGTGCCACCAGCAGAGAGGCTATGGGCTACGAGCAGTACTTC.

The J gene is TRBJ1-2, the V gene TRBV11-2; D call uncertain. There are 13 residues in the CDR3. Per the germline V gene, CDR1 is SGHAT and CDR2 is FQNNGV. V gave up 1 base and J gave up 6 bases, with 9 bases separating them. CDR3 nucleotides: TGTGCCAGCAGCTTAGTCGCAGAAAATGGCTACACCTTC. This encodes CASSLVAENGYTF.

This clone was counted once. This chain joins TRBV2 and TRBJ2-5; D might be TRBD2 (5 bases). The end of the DNA aligns better with TRBJ2-7, so the J call may be wrong. The CDR3 has 14 amino acids. Germline CDR1 SNHLY, CDR2 FYNNEI. The CDR3 region is CASSLLSGPYEQYF. CDR3 coding DNA: TGTGCCAGCAGTCTCCTCAGCGGCCCGTACGAGCAGTACTTC.

The chain is built from TRBV7-9 and TRBJ2-2; D is unresolved. Deletions cut 4 bases from V and 0 bases from J, with 15 bases between. CDR1 is SEHNR and CDR2 is FQNEAQ in the germline V gene (reference sequence). This CDR3 is built from 17 residues. DNA of the CDR3: TGTGCCAGCAGCTCTTTCGGCGGCGTCTCGAACACCGGGGAGCTGTTTTTT. As protein: CASSSFGGVSNTGELFF.

V gene TRBV15 combines with J gene TRBJ2-4; 7 bases align to TRBD2. The CDR3 consists of 22 residues. V trimming: 1 base; J trimming: 0 bases; junction bases outside the gene matches: 21. Germline values: CDR1 LNHNV, CDR2 YYDKDF (reference sequence). The CDR3 DNA sequence: TGTGCCACCAGCAGAGTGGGGGACTTTTGGAGGGCGGGAGTACTAGCCAAAAACATTCAGTACTTC. Its translation: CATSRVGDFWRAGVLAKNIQYF.

The V gene is TRBV19, the J gene TRBJ1-5; 7 bases map to TRBD1. CDR1 is LNHDA, CDR2 SQIVND, per germline (reference sequence). V gave up 9 bases and J gave up 9 bases; unmatched junction bases: 14. The CDR3 is made up of 14 amino acids. The CDR3 nucleotides read TGTGCCAGCAGGGGGGGCGGGGGCGAATGGCCCCAGCATTTT. As protein: CASRGGGGEWPQHF.